The rows below give T cell receptor beta chains drawn from one sample of a study of vaccination and CD4 T cells after COVID-19. For these TCRs, the target antigens are not known. TCRdb redid the calling of the PCR reads with MiXCR, one entry per CDR3 protein. The top ten clones hold 13% of a sample with 10,000 to 15,000 distinct CDR3 sequences, approximately 59% of them seen once. Sequencing was performed on CD4+ T cells from blood, cultured in vitro. The receptors were sampled from a human donor who had recovered from COVID-19. Each CDR3 is given with its conserved first and last residue. The order of the fields is V gene, clone size, D gene, J gene, CDR3 protein. A D gene is named only where the DNA matches it firmly. Clone size is not always given. Where it is, it says once, few, many or a class for expanded clones.

V gene: TRBV20-1; clone size: few; D gene: TRBD1; J gene: TRBJ1-1; CDR3 protein: CSAARTGNTEAFF
V gene: TRBV20-1; clone size: -; D gene: TRBD2; J gene: TRBJ2-1; CDR3 protein: CSASGSLAGEVEQFF
V gene: TRBV20-1; clone size: -; D gene: -; J gene: TRBJ2-1; CDR3 protein: CSADDYKGVDEQFF
V gene: TRBV7-9; clone size: once; D gene: -; J gene: TRBJ2-7; CDR3 protein: CAINLPGPLMNEQYF
V gene: TRBV12-3/TRBV12-4; clone size: once; D gene: TRBD2; J gene: TRBJ2-7; CDR3 protein: CASNPGLANYEQYF
V gene: TRBV2; clone size: -; D gene: -; J gene: TRBJ1-1; CDR3 protein: CASNREIATEAFF
V gene: TRBV6-1; clone size: -; D gene: TRBD2; J gene: TRBJ2-7; CDR3 protein: CASSDVREVRHEQYF
V gene: TRBV29-1; clone size: -; D gene: -; J gene: TRBJ1-2; CDR3 protein: CSVEAGENYGYTF
V gene: TRBV5-8; clone size: -; D gene: -; J gene: TRBJ2-5; CDR3 protein: CASSLWGGQETQYF
V gene: TRBV20-1; clone size: few; D gene: -; J gene: TRBJ2-5; CDR3 protein: CSASAPSGETQYF
V gene: TRBV7-6; clone size: -; D gene: -; J gene: TRBJ2-5; CDR3 protein: CASSQDRLETQYF
V gene: TRBV19; clone size: -; D gene: -; J gene: TRBJ1-1; CDR3 protein: CASSIGAGMNTEAFF
V gene: TRBV7-2; clone size: once; D gene: TRBD2; J gene: TRBJ2-1; CDR3 protein: CASSFASGRALQFF
V gene: TRBV15; clone size: few; D gene: TRBD1; J gene: TRBJ2-5; CDR3 protein: CATSRKTGARVTQYF
V gene: TRBV20-1; clone size: -; D gene: TRBD2; J gene: TRBJ2-7; CDR3 protein: CSARDPFSSGRLNEQYF
V gene: TRBV4-3; clone size: -; D gene: -; J gene: TRBJ2-2; CDR3 protein: CASSQDPNTGELFF
V gene: TRBV19; clone size: -; D gene: TRBD1; J gene: TRBJ2-7; CDR3 protein: CASTPSGGAPYEQYF
V gene: TRBV6-5; clone size: once; D gene: -; J gene: TRBJ2-7; CDR3 protein: CASSYSHEGFEQYF
V gene: TRBV10-3; clone size: -; D gene: -; J gene: TRBJ1-2; CDR3 protein: CAISAGWDDGYTF
V gene: TRBV7-8; clone size: -; D gene: -; J gene: TRBJ2-7; CDR3 protein: CASSIREGSYEQYF
V gene: TRBV14; clone size: -; D gene: -; J gene: TRBJ1-2; CDR3 protein: CASSQDWANYGYTF
V gene: TRBV20-1; clone size: -; D gene: TRBD1; J gene: TRBJ2-7; CDR3 protein: CSAEGTGDFDEQYF
V gene: TRBV7-6; clone size: -; D gene: TRBD2; J gene: TRBJ2-7; CDR3 protein: CASSFRGGGSSYEQYF
V gene: TRBV6-1; clone size: few; D gene: -; J gene: TRBJ2-1; CDR3 protein: CASTRQASASSYNEQFF
V gene: TRBV20-1; clone size: few; D gene: -; J gene: TRBJ1-1; CDR3 protein: CSAREGEGRAFF
V gene: TRBV19; clone size: few; D gene: -; J gene: TRBJ1-2; CDR3 protein: CASSPVGGAAPGYTF
V gene: TRBV7-9; clone size: -; D gene: -; J gene: TRBJ2-3; CDR3 protein: CASSLQGLYTDTQYF
V gene: TRBV2; clone size: -; D gene: TRBD1; J gene: TRBJ2-2; CDR3 protein: CATRQGENTGELFF
V gene: TRBV6-1; clone size: -; D gene: -; J gene: TRBJ2-6; CDR3 protein: CASSKTQGGRTTGANVLTF
V gene: TRBV7-2; clone size: -; D gene: TRBD2; J gene: TRBJ2-1; CDR3 protein: CASSGTSGYNEQFF
V gene: TRBV4-3; clone size: -; D gene: TRBD1; J gene: TRBJ1-2; CDR3 protein: CASSQDPGDRGSYGYTF
V gene: TRBV5-6; clone size: few; D gene: -; J gene: TRBJ1-2; CDR3 protein: CASSLRPGEGYTF
V gene: TRBV24-1; clone size: -; D gene: -; J gene: TRBJ2-2; CDR3 protein: CATSDPGHTGELFF
V gene: TRBV7-8; clone size: -; D gene: -; J gene: TRBJ2-5; CDR3 protein: CASSLVGGIPETQYF
V gene: TRBV20-1; clone size: -; D gene: -; J gene: TRBJ2-7; CDR3 protein: CSAGRAGGWEQYF
V gene: TRBV20-1; clone size: -; D gene: TRBD1; J gene: TRBJ2-6; CDR3 protein: CSASGTGEGANVLTF